This TCR beta chain was recovered during a study of CD8 T cells in ankylosing spondylitis. Findings of the study overall: In ankylosing spondylitis patients, matched synovial fluid reportedly showed significant enrichment of disease-linked clones. Prior work had noted some motif variants in reactive arthritis blood and synovial fluid. A motif of 7 or 8 highly homologous TCR beta variants was seen as apparently characteristic of ankylosing spondylitis blood.

TCRdb re-analysed the 5' RACE reads in MiXCR, keeping a single row per CDR3 protein. Of approximately 260,000 distinct CDR3 sequences detected, about 18% appear once; the ten largest clones hold roughly 34%. This CDR3 region has 16 residues. J was trimmed by 8 bases and V by 8 bases; bases with no gene match: 17. Germline V CDR1 and CDR2: LGHNA, YNFKEQ. Concerning this clonotype itself: Its specificity is unknown.

The sequence was obtained from a male donor with ankylosing spondylitis or in good health (not recorded which). Sequenced material: blood, either unsorted or a sorted T cell fraction (not recorded which). The V gene is TRBV4-2, the J gene TRBJ2-1; 8 bases align to TRBD2. The CDR3 DNA is TGTGCCAGCGGCCTTGGGACGGGAGGGAGTAGCGATGAGCAGTTCTTC. This encodes CASGLGTGGSSDEQFF.